The 19 T cell receptor beta chains below were found in one sample sequenced in a study of blood T cell repertoires in COVID-19. Assay used: immunoSEQ multiplex PCR; TCRdb lists only in-frame clones, some missing. The table records roughly 170,000 clones, approximately 86% of them present only once. The sample was peripheral blood. Receptors originate from a man between 60 and 75 years old who had recovered from COVID-19.

The chain employs TRBV14 and TRBJ2-2; possible D gene TRBD1, 5 bases. The CDR3 loop spans 15 amino acids. CDR1 is SGHDN and CDR2 is FVKESK in the germline V gene. V dropped 0 bases and J dropped 5 bases, with 10 bases sitting between them. Written as DNA, the CDR3 is TGTGCCAGCAGCCAAGATTTGTCAGGGACCGGGGAGCTGTTTTTT. Amino acids: CASSQDLSGTGELFF.

V and J are TRBV4-3 and TRBJ1-2; TRBD1 agrees at 8 bases. CDR3 length: 17 amino acids. In germline, CDR1 is LGHNA, CDR2 YSLEER. Germline trimming cut 1 base from V and 4 bases from J; bases unmatched to any gene: 11. The CDR3 DNA sequence: TGCGCCAGCAGCCAAGGGAGGCTAAGGGGACAGGTCTATGGCTACACCTTC. This codes for CASSQGRLRGQVYGYTF.

The CDR3, as DNA: TGTGCCAGCTTACAGGGCGGCAATCAGCCCCAGCATTTT. This translates into CASLQGGNQPQHF. The chain has TRBV12-3 or TRBV12-4 and TRBJ1-5, with a possible D match to TRBD1 (6 bases). V was cut by 8 bases and J by 2 bases, with 10 bases left in between. This CDR3 comprises 13 residues.

The V and J genes are TRBV6-5 and TRBJ2-5, with D possibly TRBD2 on 6 matching bases. The V gene's germline CDR1 is MNHEY and CDR2 SVGAGI. Trimming took 6 bases from V and 7 from J, leaving 18 bases between them. The CDR3 covers 14 residues. CDR3 protein: CASREWDSQGTQYF. The CDR3 DNA reads as TGTGCCAGCAGAGAGTGGGACTCTCAGGGGACCCAGTACTTC.

This chain links TRBV4-1 with TRBJ2-1; 7 nucleotides line up with TRBD2. Trimming removed 5 bases from V and 4 bases from J; junction bases left unmatched: 8. Germline CDR1 and CDR2: MGHRA and YSYEKL. The CDR3 totals 15 residues. CDR3 amino acids: CASSSIERGYNEQFF. The CDR3 DNA reads TGCGCCAGCAGCTCCATAGAGCGGGGTTACAATGAGCAGTTCTTC.

The genes are TRBV20-1 and TRBJ1-2, with D perhaps TRBD1 (5 bases). This CDR3 has 15 residues. The V gene lost 3 bases and the J gene lost 8 bases, with 22 bases spanning the gap. The germline CDR1 and CDR2 sequences are DFQATT and SNEGSKA (reference sequence). The CDR3 DNA reads as TGCAGTGCTAGTCCCCTGGGGAGGGGTACAGGAGGCTACACCTTC. Protein product: CSASPLGRGTGGYTF.

The genes are TRBV6-1 and TRBJ2-4; 9 bases are a match to TRBD1. The CDR3 runs to 17 residues. The germline gives CDR1 MNHNS, CDR2 SASEGT. Unmatched junction bases numbered 11, after V lost 1 base and J lost 7 bases. CDR3 residues: CASSEGGTGIGINIQYF. CDR3 bases: TGTGCCAGCAGTGAAGGCGGGACAGGGATTGGGATTAACATTCAGTACTTC.

This clone has only a few counts. The rearrangement links TRBV5-1 to TRBJ2-7; D is unresolved. The CDR3 consists of 12 residues. Germline V gene data show CDR1 as SGHRS and CDR2 as YFSETQ. Between the trimmed V and J ends, which lost 3 bases and 7 bases, there was a span of 11 bases. CDR3 region: CASSWASGEQYF. The DNA for the CDR3 is TGCGCCAGCAGCTGGGCCTCTGGAGAGCAGTACTTC.

The CDR3 DNA reads TGCGCCAGCAGCCAAGCTCAGATCGGAAACACCATATATTTT. It translates to CASSQAQIGNTIYF. The V call is TRBV4-1, the J call TRBJ1-3; D is ambiguous. The germline CDR1 and CDR2 sequences are MGHRA and YSYEKL. This CDR3 spans 14 amino acids. Trimming pared 1 base from V and 4 bases from J, leaving 8 bases between.

V usage is TRBV5-5 and J usage is TRBJ2-4; tentative D call: TRBD1 (5 bases). Germline loops: CDR1 SGHKS, CDR2 YYEKEE (reference sequence). V was cut by 3 bases and J by 5 bases, with 6 bases left in between. The CDR3 consists of 12 residues. The CDR3 sequence: CASSSRENIQYF. The DNA of the CDR3 is TGTGCCAGCAGCTCCAGGGAAAACATTCAGTACTTC.

CDR3 DNA: TGTGCCCATTCTCCAGGGTTGTATCAGCCCCAGCATTTT. Its translation is CAHSPGLYQPQHF. The gene calls are TRBV10-3 and TRBJ1-5, with a tentative D call TRBD1 (5 bases). The length of the CDR3 is 13 residues. The V and J ends lost 11 bases and 5 bases respectively, with 16 bases between them. In germline, CDR1 is ENHRY, CDR2 SYGVKD.

This chain joins TRBV6-5 and TRBJ1-1, with D possibly TRBD1 on 5 matching bases. CDR3 length: 15 amino acids. The germline V and J ends were trimmed by 0 bases and 4 bases, with 12 bases remaining between them. Germline V lookup: CDR1 MNHEY, CDR2 SVGAGI. The CDR3 DNA reads as TGTGCCAGCAGTTACTCAGGGGCTATAGGCACTGAAGCTTTCTTT. Residues: CASSYSGAIGTEAFF.

The V gene is TRBV3-1 (or the pseudogene TRBV3-2), the J gene TRBJ2-5; weak D call: TRBD1 (6 bases). The CDR3 extends over 16 amino acids. Germline V gives CDR1 LGHDT, CDR2 YNNKEL (reference sequence). V dropped 3 bases and J dropped 2 bases, with 16 bases sitting between them. CDR3 nucleotide sequence: TGTGCCAGCAGCCAGCCACGGACAAGGGGGCAAGAGACCCAGTACTTC. Its protein is CASSQPRTRGQETQYF.

This chain links TRBV7-3 with TRBJ1-1, with D possibly TRBD1 on 6 matching bases. Deletions cut 2 bases from V and 4 bases from J, with 11 bases between. Germline CDR1 reads SGHTA; CDR2 reads FQGTGA. There are 14 residues in the CDR3. The CDR3 DNA reads TGTGCCAGCAGCTTACAGGGGATGGGCACTGAAGCTTTCTTT. Its translation is CASSLQGMGTEAFF.

The rearrangement uses TRBV7-9 and TRBJ1-3; unclear D gene. This CDR3 is built from 15 residues. V was trimmed by 3 bases and J by 0 bases, leaving 9 bases between them. Germline CDR1 is SEHNR and CDR2 is FQNEAQ (reference sequence). The CDR3 DNA reads as TGTGCCAGCAGCTTTGGTGAAGCCTCTGGAAACACCATATATTTT. Protein: CASSFGEASGNTIYF.

The rearrangement uses TRBV3-1 (or the pseudogene TRBV3-2) and TRBJ2-3, with D perhaps matching TRBD2 (6 bases). The CDR3 is made up of 15 amino acids. V was cut by 2 bases and J by 3 bases, with 12 bases left in between. CDR1 is LGHDT, CDR2 YNNKEL, per germline (reference sequence). In DNA, the CDR3 is TGTGCCAGCAGCCAATCTTGGCTAGCGACAGATACGCAGTATTTT. Protein sequence: CASSQSWLATDTQYF.

The J gene is TRBJ2-1, the V gene TRBV7-3, with 8 bases lining up with TRBD2. Per germline, CDR1 SGHTA and CDR2 FQGTGA. Trimming at V came to 2 bases and at J to 5 bases, leaving 2 bases not matched to a gene. The CDR3 runs to 14 residues. CDR3 in amino acids: CASSLAGGDNEQFF. For the CDR3, the DNA is TGTGCCAGCAGCTTAGCGGGGGGCGACAATGAGCAGTTCTTC. Full variable domain (missing parts from reference TRBV7-3 and TRBJ2-1): GAGVSQTPSNKVTEKGKYVELRCDPISGHTALYWYRQSLGQGPEFLIYFQGTGAADDSGLPNDRFFAVRPEGSVSTLKIQRTERGDSAVYLCASSLAGGDNEQFFGPGTRLTVL.

V gene TRBV6-1 combines with J gene TRBJ1-2; D is unclear. Per the germline V gene, CDR1 is MNHNS and CDR2 is SASEGT. CDR3 length equals 16 residues. V lost 1 base and J lost 2, with 14 bases in between. The CDR3: CASSEGATSSNYGYTF. The CDR3 DNA sequence: TGTGCCAGCAGTGAAGGAGCCACCTCATCCAACTATGGCTACACCTTC.

V and J are TRBV21-1 and TRBJ1-1; the listed D gene, TRBD1, was not tested against the DNA. TRBV21-1 represents a pseudogene. This CDR3 region has 13 residues. The CDR3 region is CASSNWTDTEAFF. CDR3 nucleotide sequence: TGTGCCAGCAGCAACTGGACAGACACTGAAGCTTTCTTT.